This passage covers 18 T cell receptor beta chains from one sample sequenced in a study of PD-1 blockade in classical Hodgkin lymphoma. Data came from immunoSEQ multiplex PCR; TCRdb stores just in-frame clones and leaves some out. The data hold around 93,000 clones, with approximately 78% observed a single time. Time point specified: cycle 4 day 1 (C4D1), after less than 7 weeks of nivolumab. Relapse after autologous stem cell transplantation occurred in every patient, and brentuximab vedotin exposure varied. Sequenced here: peripheral blood mononuclear cells (PBMCs), sampled before the fourth cycle of nivolumab. These receptors all come from a human donor with classical Hodgkin lymphoma.

V and J are TRBV6-5 and TRBJ2-1, with 8 bases matching TRBD2. Germline CDR1 and CDR2: MNHEY and SVGAGI. CDR3 length: 15 residues. After removal of 6 bases from V and 9 bases from J, the junction contained 13 bases not matched to a gene. In nucleotides, the CDR3 is TGTGCCAGCAGAACCCCGGGACTAGGGGCGGGTGAGCAGTTCTTC. As protein: CASRTPGLGAGEQFF.

This chain links TRBV2 with TRBJ2-6, with 8 bases aligning to TRBD1. CDR3 size: 17 residues. Trimming at V came to 6 bases and at J to 0 bases, leaving 7 bases not matched to a gene. Germline CDR1 and CDR2: SNHLY and FYNNEI. The CDR3 DNA reads TGTGCCAGCAGCTATGAGGGGACAGGCTCTGGGGCCAACGTCCTGACTTTC. Translation: CASSYEGTGSGANVLTF.

This clone was observed a single time. The rearrangement links TRBV7-7 to TRBJ2-7; D is unclear. This CDR3 comprises 13 residues. The germline V and J ends were trimmed by 2 bases and 4 bases, with 9 bases remaining between them. CDR1 and CDR2 (germline): SSHAT, FNYEAQ (reference sequence). The CDR3 loop reads CASSLLGSYEQYF. CDR3 DNA: TGTGCCAGCAGCTTATTAGGGTCTTACGAGCAGTACTTC.

The rearrangement joins TRBV18 to TRBJ1-6; maybe TRBD1 (6 bases). The ends were cut back, 3 bases at V and 5 bases at J, with 17 bases in the middle. The CDR3 is 17 amino acids. Germline V gene sequence: CDR1 KGHSH, CDR2 LQKENI. The CDR3 sequence is CASSPTHPGQNNSPLHF. DNA of the CDR3: TGTGCCAGCTCACCGACCCACCCTGGACAGAATAATTCACCCCTCCACTTT.

V usage is TRBV30 and J usage is TRBJ2-1, with D perhaps assigned TRBD1 or TRBD2 (5 bases each). V gave up 1 base and J gave up 7 bases, with 17 bases separating them. Germline CDR1 is GTSNPN and CDR2 is SVGIG (reference sequence). The CDR3 covers 15 residues. The CDR3 loop reads CAWSETSGWGNEQFF. CDR3 DNA sequence: TGTGCCTGGAGTGAGACTTCCGGGTGGGGGAATGAGCAGTTCTTC.

There are a few counts of this clone. The rearrangement uses TRBV4-2 and TRBJ2-1; D is possibly TRBD2 (5 bases). CDR1 and CDR2 (germline): LGHNA, YNFKEQ. The CDR3 extends over 14 amino acids. The germline V and J ends were trimmed by 0 bases and 8 bases, with 11 bases remaining between them. In nucleotides, the CDR3 is TGTGCCAGCAGCCAAGAGGGAGTCTCCGATGAGCAGTTCTTC. Its translation is CASSQEGVSDEQFF.

The V gene is TRBV5-1, the J gene TRBJ2-1; TRBD2 matches 10 bases. The V and J ends lost 4 bases and 4 bases, in that order; junction bases with no gene match: 20. The germline V gene has CDR1 SGHRS and CDR2 YFSETQ. The CDR3 loop spans 20 amino acids. The chain's CDR3 is CASSALLAGSQDIVYNEQFF. As DNA, the CDR3 is TGCGCCAGCAGCGCCTTACTAGCGGGGTCCCAGGATATCGTATACAATGAGCAGTTCTTC.

J is TRBJ2-3 and V is TRBV9, with 8 bases identical to TRBD2. Trimming cost V 0 bases and J 2 bases; bases outside gene matches: 14. The CDR3 has 19 amino acids. CDR1 and CDR2 (germline): SGDLS, YYNGEE. The CDR3 nucleotides read TGTGCCAGCAGCGTAGCGGGGGGGTTAACGACCACGTCCACAGATACGCAGTATTTT. It encodes CASSVAGGLTTTSTDTQYF.

The chain carries TRBV4-2 and TRBJ2-6; 8 nucleotides align to TRBD1. The CDR3 is made up of 16 amino acids. CDR1 and CDR2 from the germline V gene are LGHNA and YNFKEQ. J was trimmed by 12 bases and V by 0 bases; bases with no gene match: 10. The CDR3 sequence is CASSQDLWTGSRVLTF. The CDR3 DNA reads as TGTGCCAGCAGCCAAGATCTTTGGACAGGGAGTCGCGTCCTGACTTTC.

The V gene is TRBV7-2, the J gene TRBJ1-5; D not resolved. Germline V gene lookup returns CDR1 SGHTA and CDR2 FQGNSA. V was shortened by 3 bases and J by 9 bases, with 12 bases between the two germline ends. CDR3 length: 13 amino acids. The CDR3 loop is CASSLSNMGPQHF. In nucleotides, the CDR3 is TGTGCCAGCAGCTTGTCTAATATGGGGCCCCAGCATTTT.

This clone was observed a few times. The gene calls are TRBV11-3 and TRBJ2-2; 7 bases fit TRBD1. The CDR3 totals 13 residues. The V and J ends lost 7 bases and 7 bases, in that order; junction bases with no gene match: 6. CDR1 is SGHNT and CDR2 is YENEEA in the germline V gene. The CDR3 sequence is CASNRGNGGELFF. The CDR3 DNA reads TGTGCCAGCAACAGGGGAAACGGCGGGGAGCTGTTTTTT.

The J gene is TRBJ2-7, the V gene TRBV5-1, with 7 bases that match TRBD1. J lost 0 bases, V lost 4 bases, and 10 bases had no gene match. Germline CDR1 is SGHRS and CDR2 is YFSETQ. The CDR3 consists of 16 residues. The CDR3 protein is CASSTRDSFSSYEQYF. Written as DNA, the CDR3 is TGCGCCAGCAGCACCCGGGACAGCTTTAGCTCCTACGAGCAGTACTTC. The variable domain in full, completed from reference TRBV5-1 and TRBJ2-7, reads KAGVTQTPRYLIKTRGQQVTLSCSPISGHRSVSWYQQTPGQGLQFLFEYFSETQRNKGNFPGRFSGRQFSNSRSEMNVSTLELGDSALYLCASSTRDSFSSYEQYFGPGTRLTVT.

The V and J genes are TRBV19 and TRBJ2-5; 7 positions agree with TRBD2. CDR1 is LNHDA and CDR2 is SQIVND in the germline V gene (reference sequence). V lost 1 base and J lost 9; bases outside the gene matches: 2. This CDR3 has 12 amino acids. CDR3 DNA sequence: TGTGCCAGTAGTATAGTGGGGGGGGCCCAGTACTTC. Amino acids: CASSIVGGAQYF.

This clone was seen only once. The chain employs TRBV9 and TRBJ2-1, with D possibly TRBD2 on 6 matching bases. Germline V lookup: CDR1 SGDLS, CDR2 YYNGEE. Trimming left V 0 bases short and J 2 bases short, with 9 bases between. CDR3 size: 15 residues. The CDR3 DNA is TGTGCCAGCAGCGTAGACCTAGCGACCTACAATGAGCAGTTCTTC. Its protein is CASSVDLATYNEQFF.

The chain links TRBV7-6 to TRBJ1-3, with D possibly matching TRBD1 (6 bases). Per the germline V gene, CDR1 is SGHVS and CDR2 is FNYEAQ. The CDR3 consists of 16 residues. The V end was cut by 5 bases, the J end by 2 bases, with 16 bases between. The CDR3 nucleotides are TGTGCCAGCAGCCCGGGGAGGGGGGGCCCTGGAAACACCATATATTTT. Its protein is CASSPGRGGPGNTIYF.

This clone was detected only a few times. The chain links TRBV6-6 to TRBJ1-2; D perhaps matches TRBD1 (5 bases). Looked up from germline, CDR1 is MNHNY and CDR2 is SVGAGI (reference sequence). The CDR3 length is 12 residues. The ends were cut back, 6 bases at V and 6 bases at J, with 11 bases in the middle. CDR3 protein: CASSAEGHGYTF. The CDR3 DNA reads as TGTGCCAGCAGCGCCGAGGGGCATGGCTACACCTTC.

This chain joins TRBV7-6 and TRBJ2-7, with TRBD1 matching 11 bases. After removal of 4 bases from V and 5 bases from J, the junction contained 4 bases not matched to a gene. The CDR3 is made up of 14 amino acids. The germline CDR1 and CDR2 sequences are SGHVS and FNYEAQ. The CDR3 loop is CASSSGTGGDEQYF. The CDR3 bases are TGTGCCAGCAGCTCAGGGACAGGGGGTGACGAGCAGTACTTC.

This sequence joins TRBV27 and TRBJ1-4; TRBD1 is a possible D gene (5 bases). There are 16 residues in the CDR3. Germline V gives CDR1 MNHEY, CDR2 SMNVEV (reference sequence). V was pared by 4 bases and J by 0 bases, with 12 bases between. CDR3: CASSSRGYATNEKLFF. CDR3 sequence (DNA): TGTGCCAGCAGTTCGCGGGGGTATGCAACTAATGAAAAACTGTTTTTT.